The 7 T cell receptor beta chains listed next were all sequenced from one sample in a study of blood T cell repertoires in COVID-19. Libraries were prepared by immunoSEQ multiplex PCR; TCRdb keeps only in-frame clonotypes and omits some of them. Altogether 30,000 to 45,000 clones are present, roughly nine tenths being singletons, with the ten largest covering 2% to 2.5%. Sequenced material: peripheral blood. These TCRs come from a man aged 45-65 years with active COVID-19.

The CDR3 DNA reads TGTGCCAGCTCCGGGACAGGGGGATTCACTAATGAAAAACTGTTTTTT. It translates to CASSGTGGFTNEKLFF. The chain combines TRBV18 with TRBJ1-4; TRBD1 matches 11 bases. The junction had 5 bases not matched to a gene; V was cut back by 6 bases and J by 2 bases. The CDR3 sequence is 16 residues long. CDR1 KGHSH and CDR2 LQKENI come from the germline V gene.

The J gene is TRBJ2-5, the V gene TRBV18; 9 nucleotides line up with TRBD1. The germline V gene encodes CDR1 KGHSH and CDR2 LQKENI. The CDR3 totals 14 residues. J lost 1 base, V lost 3 bases, and 0 bases had no gene match. CDR3 nucleotides: TGTGCCAGCTCACCGACAGGGGGCCAAGAGACCCAGTACTTC. This encodes CASSPTGGQETQYF.

The rearrangement links TRBV7-9 to TRBJ2-3, with 12 bases identical to TRBD1. Germline V CDR1 and CDR2: SEHNR, FQNEAQ (reference sequence). CDR3 length equals 15 residues. Trimming removed 5 bases from V and 6 bases from J; junction bases left unmatched: 6. The chain's CDR3 is CASSPGTGGYDTQYF. The CDR3 DNA follows: TGTGCCAGCAGCCCAGGGACAGGGGGCTATGATACGCAGTATTTT.

The V call is TRBV28, the J call TRBJ1-2; D might be TRBD1 (5 bases). The CDR3 is made up of 16 amino acids. The V gene's germline CDR1 is MDHEN and CDR2 SYDVKM. V lost 6 bases to trimming and J lost 4 bases, with 21 bases between them. Here the CDR3 DNA reads TGTGCCAGCAGCTCTCCTGGGGGATACGGGAGCTATGGCTACACCTTC. It yields the protein CASSSPGGYGSYGYTF.

The rearrangement links TRBV15 to TRBJ2-1; 7 bases map to TRBD1. V trimming: 5 bases; J trimming: 6 bases; junction bases outside the gene matches: 10. The CDR3 is 15 amino acids. From germline, CDR1 is LNHNV and CDR2 YYDKDF (reference sequence). The CDR3 sequence: CATSEPGTASNEQFF. The CDR3 DNA sequence: TGTGCCACCAGCGAACCCGGGACAGCCTCCAATGAGCAGTTCTTC.

This clone has just one count. The V gene is TRBV9, the J gene TRBJ2-1; TRBD2 is a possible D gene (6 bases). This CDR3 has 15 amino acids. The V and J ends lost 5 bases and 3 bases respectively, with 15 bases between them. CDR1 and CDR2 (germline): SGDLS, YYNGEE. The CDR3: CASSISGDLYNEQFF. The CDR3 nucleotides read TGTGCCAGCAGTATTTCGGGGGACCTCTACAATGAGCAGTTCTTC.

V is TRBV6-2 or TRBV6-3 and J is TRBJ1-1; D uncertain. This CDR3 has 18 residues. Trimming took off 5 bases at V and 1 base at J, with 23 bases between the two ends. Germline loops: CDR1 MNHEY, CDR2 SVGEGT. The CDR3 coding sequence is TGTGCCAGCAGTCTATCCGGTACAGATCTCGTCTCGAACACTGAAGCTTTCTTT. Translating it yields CASSLSGTDLVSNTEAFF.